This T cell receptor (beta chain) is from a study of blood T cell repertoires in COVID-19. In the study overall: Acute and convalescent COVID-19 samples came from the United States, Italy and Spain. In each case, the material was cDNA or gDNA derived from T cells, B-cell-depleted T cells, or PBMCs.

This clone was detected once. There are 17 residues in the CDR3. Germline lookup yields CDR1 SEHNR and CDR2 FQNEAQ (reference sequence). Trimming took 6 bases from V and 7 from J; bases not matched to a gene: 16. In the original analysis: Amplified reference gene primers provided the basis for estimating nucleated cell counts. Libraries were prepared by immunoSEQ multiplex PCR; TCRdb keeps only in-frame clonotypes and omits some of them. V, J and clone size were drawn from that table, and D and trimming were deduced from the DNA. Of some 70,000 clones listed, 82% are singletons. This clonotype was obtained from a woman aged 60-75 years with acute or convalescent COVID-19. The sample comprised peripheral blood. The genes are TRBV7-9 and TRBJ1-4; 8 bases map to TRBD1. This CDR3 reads CASSLGGLTGDGEKLFF. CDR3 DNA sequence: TGTGCCAGCAGTTTGGGGGGATTGACAGGGGACGGTGAAAAACTGTTTTTT.